Below, one T cell receptor (beta chain) is given with its context. Symptom resolution, clearance, or two negative PCRs marked the recovered donors of Cohort 3. Original analysis: By means of reference gene primer amplification, nucleated cell counts were estimated. The protocol was immunoSEQ multiplex PCR, while the TCRdb copy is restricted to in-frame clones and leaves out a portion. V and J calls and clone size follow that table, whereas D and trimming were derived from the DNA. The table includes fewer than 400,000 clones, over 80% detected once. The sample belongs to a study of blood T cell repertoires in COVID-19. In the study overall: Both acute and convalescent COVID-19 samples were obtained from the United States, Italy and Spain.

Trimming cost V 6 bases and J 2 bases, with 8 bases left between them. CDR1 MNHEY and CDR2 SVGAGI come from the germline V gene. The length of the CDR3 is 14 residues. The TCR originated in a woman between 18 and 29 years old who had recovered from COVID-19. Input material: PBMCs or T cells enriched from blood (not recorded which). The chain links TRBV6-5 to TRBJ2-6, with D possibly being TRBD1 (6 bases). The CDR3 DNA sequence: TGTGCCAGCAGCAGGGGTACTGGGGCCAACGTCCTGACTTTC. As protein: CASSRGTGANVLTF.